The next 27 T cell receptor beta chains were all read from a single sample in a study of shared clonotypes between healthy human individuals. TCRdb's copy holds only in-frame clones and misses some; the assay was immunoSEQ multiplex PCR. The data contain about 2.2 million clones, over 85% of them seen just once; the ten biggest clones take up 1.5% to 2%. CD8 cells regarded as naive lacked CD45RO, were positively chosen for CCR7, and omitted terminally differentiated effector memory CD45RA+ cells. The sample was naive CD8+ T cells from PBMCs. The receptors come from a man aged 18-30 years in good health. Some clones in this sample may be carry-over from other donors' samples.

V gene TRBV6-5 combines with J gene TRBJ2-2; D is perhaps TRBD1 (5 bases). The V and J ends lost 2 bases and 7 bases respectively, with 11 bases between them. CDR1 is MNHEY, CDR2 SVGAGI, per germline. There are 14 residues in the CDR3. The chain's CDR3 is CASSYAGQGGELFF. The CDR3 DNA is TGTGCCAGCAGTTACGCTGGCCAGGGCGGGGAGCTGTTTTTT.

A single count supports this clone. In DNA form, the CDR3 reads TGTGCCAGCAGCTTAGGCAACGGAGACACAGATACGCAGTATTTT. It encodes CASSLGNGDTDTQYF. The chain recombines TRBV7-9 with TRBJ2-3; the D is unclear. Germline loops: CDR1 SEHNR, CDR2 FQNEAQ (reference sequence). CDR3 length: 15 amino acids. V lost 1 base and J 2 bases, leaving 10 bases between the germline ends.

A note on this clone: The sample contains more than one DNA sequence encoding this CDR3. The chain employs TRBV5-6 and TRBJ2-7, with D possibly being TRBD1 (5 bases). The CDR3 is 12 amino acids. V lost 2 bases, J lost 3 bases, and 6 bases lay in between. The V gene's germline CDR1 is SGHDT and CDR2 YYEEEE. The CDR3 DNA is TGTGCCAGCAGCTTTCAGGGCTACGAGCAGTACTTC. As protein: CASSFQGYEQYF.

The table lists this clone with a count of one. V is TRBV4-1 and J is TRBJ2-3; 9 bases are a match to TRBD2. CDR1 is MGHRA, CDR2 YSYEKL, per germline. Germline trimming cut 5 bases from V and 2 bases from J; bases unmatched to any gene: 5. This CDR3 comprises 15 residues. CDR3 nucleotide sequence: TGCGCCAGCAGCTATGGACTAGCGCCCACAGATACGCAGTATTTT. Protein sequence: CASSYGLAPTDTQYF.

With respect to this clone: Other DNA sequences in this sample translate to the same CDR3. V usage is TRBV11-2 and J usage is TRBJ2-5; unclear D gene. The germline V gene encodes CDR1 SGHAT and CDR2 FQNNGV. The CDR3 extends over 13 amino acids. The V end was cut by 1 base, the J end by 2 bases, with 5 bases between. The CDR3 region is CASSLGRQETQYF. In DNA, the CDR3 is TGTGCCAGCAGCTTAGGGCGTCAAGAGACCCAGTACTTC.

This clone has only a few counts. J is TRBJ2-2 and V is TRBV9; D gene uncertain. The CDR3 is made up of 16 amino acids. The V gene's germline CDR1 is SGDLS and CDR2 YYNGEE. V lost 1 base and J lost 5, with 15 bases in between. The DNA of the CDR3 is TGTGCCAGCAGCGTATTGTGGGCCTCGGGTACCGGGGAGCTGTTTTTT. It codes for CASSVLWASGTGELFF.

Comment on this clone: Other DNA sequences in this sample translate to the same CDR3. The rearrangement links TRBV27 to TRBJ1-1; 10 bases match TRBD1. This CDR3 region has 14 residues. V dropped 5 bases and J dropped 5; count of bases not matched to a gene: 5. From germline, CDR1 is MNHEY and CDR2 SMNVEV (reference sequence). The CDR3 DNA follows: TGTGCCAGCAGTCCGACAGGGGGCAAGACTGAAGCTTTCTTT. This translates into CASSPTGGKTEAFF.

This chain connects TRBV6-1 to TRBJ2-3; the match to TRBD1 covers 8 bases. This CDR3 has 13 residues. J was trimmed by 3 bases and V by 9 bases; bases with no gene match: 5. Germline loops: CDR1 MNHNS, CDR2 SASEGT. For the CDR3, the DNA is TGTGCCAGTCAGGGGGCCGAGACAGATACGCAGTATTTT. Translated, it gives CASQGAETDTQYF.

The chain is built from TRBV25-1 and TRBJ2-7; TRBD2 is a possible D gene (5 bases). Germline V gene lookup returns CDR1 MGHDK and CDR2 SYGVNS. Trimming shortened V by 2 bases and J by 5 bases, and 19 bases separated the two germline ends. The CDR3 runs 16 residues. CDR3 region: CASSERTSAAAHEQYF. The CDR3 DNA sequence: TGTGCCAGCAGTGAAAGGACGTCGGCAGCGGCCCACGAGCAGTACTTC.

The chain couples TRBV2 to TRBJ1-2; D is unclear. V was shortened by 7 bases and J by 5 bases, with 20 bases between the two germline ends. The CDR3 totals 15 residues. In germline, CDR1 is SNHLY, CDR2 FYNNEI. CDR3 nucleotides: TGTGCCAGCAAGGCGGGCATCGCAGAGACTTATGGCTACACCTTC. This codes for CASKAGIAETYGYTF. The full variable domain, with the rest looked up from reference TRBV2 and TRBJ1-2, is EPEVTQTPSHQVTQMGQEVILRCVPISNHLYFYWYRQILGQKVEFLVSFYNNEISEKSEIFDDQFSVERPDGSNFTLKIRSTKLEDSAMYFCASKAGIAETYGYTFGSGTRLTVV.

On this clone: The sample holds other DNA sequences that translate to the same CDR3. The CDR3 DNA follows: TGTGCCAGCAGTTTCGGGGGGTTGGGGACTGAAGCTTTCTTT. Translating it yields CASSFGGLGTEAFF. The J gene is TRBJ1-1, the V gene TRBV27; TRBD1 might be the D (5 bases). The germline V gene has CDR1 MNHEY and CDR2 SMNVEV (reference sequence). The CDR3 sequence is 14 residues long. V was pared by 3 bases and J by 5 bases, with 13 bases between.

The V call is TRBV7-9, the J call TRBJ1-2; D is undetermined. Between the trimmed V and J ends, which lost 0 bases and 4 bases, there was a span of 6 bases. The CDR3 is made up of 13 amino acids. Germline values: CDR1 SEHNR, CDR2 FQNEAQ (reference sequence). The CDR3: CASSLASAYGYTF. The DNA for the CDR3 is TGTGCCAGCAGCTTAGCGTCAGCCTATGGCTACACCTTC.

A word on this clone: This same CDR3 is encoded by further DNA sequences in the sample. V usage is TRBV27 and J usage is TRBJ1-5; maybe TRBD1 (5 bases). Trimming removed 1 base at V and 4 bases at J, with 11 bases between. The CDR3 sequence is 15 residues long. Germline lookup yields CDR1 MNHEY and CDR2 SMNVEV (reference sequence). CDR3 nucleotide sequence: TGTGCCAGCAGTTTATGGCAGGGCGGGAATCAGCCCCAGCATTTT. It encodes CASSLWQGGNQPQHF.

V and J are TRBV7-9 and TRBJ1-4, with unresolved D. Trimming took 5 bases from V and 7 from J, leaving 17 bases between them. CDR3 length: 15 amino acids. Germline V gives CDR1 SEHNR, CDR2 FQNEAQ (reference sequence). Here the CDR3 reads CASSPRTPLGEKLFF. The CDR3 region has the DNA TGTGCCAGCAGCCCGCGGACCCCCCTGGGTGAAAAACTGTTTTTT.

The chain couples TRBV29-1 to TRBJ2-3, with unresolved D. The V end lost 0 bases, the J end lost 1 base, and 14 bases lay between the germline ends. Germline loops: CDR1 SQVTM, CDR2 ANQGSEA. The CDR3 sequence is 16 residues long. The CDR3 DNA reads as TGCAGCGTTGAAGAAGCTGTGGGTCATGGCACAGATACGCAGTATTTT. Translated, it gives CSVEEAVGHGTDTQYF.

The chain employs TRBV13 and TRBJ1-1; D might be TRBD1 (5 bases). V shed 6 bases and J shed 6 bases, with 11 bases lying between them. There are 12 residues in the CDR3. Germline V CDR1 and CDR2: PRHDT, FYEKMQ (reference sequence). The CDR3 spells CASRGGEAEAFF. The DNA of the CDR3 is TGTGCCAGCAGGGGAGGGGAGGCTGAAGCTTTCTTT. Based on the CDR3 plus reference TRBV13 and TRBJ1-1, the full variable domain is AAGVIQSPRHLIKEKRETATLKCYPIPRHDTVYWYQQGPGQDPQFLISFYEKMQSDKGSIPDRFSAQQFSDYHSELNMSSLELGDSALYFCASRGGEAEAFFGQGTRLTVV.

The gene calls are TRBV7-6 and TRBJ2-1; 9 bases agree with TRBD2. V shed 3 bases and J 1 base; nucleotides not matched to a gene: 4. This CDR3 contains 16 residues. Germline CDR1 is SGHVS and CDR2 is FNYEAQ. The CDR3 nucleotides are TGTGCCAGCAGCTTGCTAGCGGGAAAGTCCTACAATGAGCAGTTCTTC. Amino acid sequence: CASSLLAGKSYNEQFF.

Here the CDR3 DNA reads TGCAGCGTTTTCGCACTAGCGGGAGTCGCTGGGGCCAACGTCCTGACTTTC. Translating gives CSVFALAGVAGANVLTF. The chain combines TRBV29-1 with TRBJ2-6, with 11 positions matching TRBD2. Germline values: CDR1 SQVTM, CDR2 ANQGSEA. CDR3 length equals 17 residues. Trimming at V came to 5 bases and at J to 2 bases, leaving 8 bases not matched to a gene.

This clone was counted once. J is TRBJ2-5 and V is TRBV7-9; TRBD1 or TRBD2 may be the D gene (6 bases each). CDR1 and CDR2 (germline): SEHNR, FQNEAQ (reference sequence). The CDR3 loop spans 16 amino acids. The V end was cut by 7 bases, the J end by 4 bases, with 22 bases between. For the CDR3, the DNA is TGTGCCAGCACCCCAGGGGTACGGGGGCTTCGAGAGACCCAGTACTTC. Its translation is CASTPGVRGLRETQYF. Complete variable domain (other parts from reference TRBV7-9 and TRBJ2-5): DTGVSQNPRHKITKRGQNVTFRCDPISEHNRLYWYRQTLGQGPEFLTYFQNEAQLEKSRLLSDRFSAERPKGSFSTLEIQRTEQGDSAMYLCASTPGVRGLRETQYFGPGTRLLVL.

CDR3 bases: TGTGCCAGTAGCGACGGGACAGTCAGCACAGATACGCAGTATTTT. Translation: CASSDGTVSTDTQYF. V and J are TRBV19 and TRBJ2-3; 7 nucleotides agree with TRBD1. The J segment lost 0 bases and the V segment lost 6 bases, leaving 6 bases of the junction unmatched. CDR1 LNHDA and CDR2 SQIVND come from the germline V gene (reference sequence). The CDR3 spans 15 residues.

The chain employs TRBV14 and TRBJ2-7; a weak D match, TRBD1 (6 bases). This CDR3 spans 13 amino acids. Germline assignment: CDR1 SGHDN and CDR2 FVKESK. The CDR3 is CGRRTECSYEQYF. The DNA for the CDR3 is TGTGGGAGGAGGACAGAGTGTTCCTACGAGCAGTACTTC.

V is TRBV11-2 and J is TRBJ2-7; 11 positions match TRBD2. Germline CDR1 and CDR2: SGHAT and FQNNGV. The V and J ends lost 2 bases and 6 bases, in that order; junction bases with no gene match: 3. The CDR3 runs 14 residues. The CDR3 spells CASSLILAGGEQYF. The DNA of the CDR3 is TGTGCCAGCAGCTTAATTCTAGCGGGAGGCGAGCAGTACTTC.

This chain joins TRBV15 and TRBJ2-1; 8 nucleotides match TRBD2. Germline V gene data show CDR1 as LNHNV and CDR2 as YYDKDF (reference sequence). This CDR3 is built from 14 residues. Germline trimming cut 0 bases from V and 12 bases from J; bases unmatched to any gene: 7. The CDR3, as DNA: TGTGCCACCAGCAGAGATGGGACTAGGGAGGCGCAGTTCTTC. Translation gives CATSRDGTREAQFF.

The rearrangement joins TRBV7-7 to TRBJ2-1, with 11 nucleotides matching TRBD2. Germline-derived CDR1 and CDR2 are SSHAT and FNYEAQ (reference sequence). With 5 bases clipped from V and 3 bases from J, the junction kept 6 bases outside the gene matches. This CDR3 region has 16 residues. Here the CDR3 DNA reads TGTGCCAGCAGCCCGGCTGGACTAGCGGGCTACAATGAGCAGTTCTTC. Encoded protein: CASSPAGLAGYNEQFF.

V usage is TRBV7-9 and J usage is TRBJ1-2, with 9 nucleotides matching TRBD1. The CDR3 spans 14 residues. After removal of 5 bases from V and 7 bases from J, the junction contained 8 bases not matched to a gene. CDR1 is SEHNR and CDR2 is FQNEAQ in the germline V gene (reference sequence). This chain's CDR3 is CASSRPGTGIGYTF. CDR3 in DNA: TGTGCCAGCAGCCGTCCCGGGACAGGGATTGGCTACACCTTC.

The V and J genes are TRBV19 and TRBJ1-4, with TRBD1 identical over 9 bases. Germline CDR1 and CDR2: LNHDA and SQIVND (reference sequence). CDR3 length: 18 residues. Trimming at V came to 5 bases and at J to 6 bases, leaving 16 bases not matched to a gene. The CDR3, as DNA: TGTGCCAGTAGTCCCCAAGGGACAGGGCGAATCCGGGATGAAAAACTGTTTTTT. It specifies CASSPQGTGRIRDEKLFF. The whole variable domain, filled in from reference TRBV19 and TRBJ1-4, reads DGGITQSPKYLFRKEGQNVTLSCEQNLNHDAMYWYRQDPGQGLRLIYYSQIVNDFQKGDIAEGYSVSREKKESFPLTVTSAQKNPTAFYLCASSPQGTGRIRDEKLFFGSGTQLSVL.

CDR3 region: CASRQGNLLNEKLFF. The CDR3 DNA is TGCGCCTCGAGACAGGGGAACTTACTGAATGAAAAACTGTTTTTT. The chain links TRBV4-3 to TRBJ1-4; 8 bases are a match to TRBD1. This CDR3 is 15 amino acids long. From germline, CDR1 is LGHNA and CDR2 YSLEER. After removal of 11 bases from V and 5 bases from J, the junction contained 13 bases not matched to a gene.